The 31 T cell receptor beta chains below were found in one sample sequenced in a study of cytomegalovirus exposure and HLA in healthy donors. A multiplex PCR was run with 60 Vbeta primers and 13 Jbeta primers. Profiling relied on immunoSEQ multiplex PCR, and the TCRdb table lists in-frame clones only, not all of them. The sample carries about 150,000 clones, approximately 79% recorded once. Material for sequencing was PBMCs. The receptors stem from a woman aged 40 to 49 in good health and CMV-seropositive.

V usage is TRBV6-5 and J usage is TRBJ2-5; D is unclear. Trimming removed 10 bases from V and 2 bases from J, with 5 bases in between. This CDR3 comprises 10 residues. Germline V gene sequence: CDR1 MNHEY, CDR2 SVGAGI. The DNA for the CDR3 is TGTGCCAATCAACAAGAGACCCAGTACTTC. This codes for CANQQETQYF.

CDR3 loop: CASSLGTGDTEAFF. The CDR3 region has the DNA TGTGCCAGCAGTCTCGGGACAGGGGATACTGAAGCTTTCTTT. J is TRBJ1-1 and V is TRBV25-1; the match to TRBD1 covers 10 bases. The V segment lost 5 bases and the J segment 5 bases; nucleotides outside the gene matches: 5. CDR3 length: 14 residues. CDR1 MGHDK and CDR2 SYGVNS come from the germline V gene. The full variable domain, with the rest looked up from reference TRBV25-1 and TRBJ1-1, is EADIYQTPRYLVIGTGKKITLECSQTMGHDKMYWYQQDPGMELHLIHYSYGVNSTEKGDLSSESTVSRIRTEHFPLTLESARPSHTSQYLCASSLGTGDTEAFFGQGTRLTVV.

The rearrangement uses TRBV5-1 and TRBJ1-2; a weak D match, TRBD1 (6 bases). Germline V gene sequence: CDR1 SGHRS, CDR2 YFSETQ. V was shortened by 0 bases and J by 6 bases, with 24 bases between the two germline ends. There are 18 residues in the CDR3. The CDR3: CASSLGVGPGEGPDGYTF. CDR3 nucleotides: TGCGCCAGCAGCTTGGGGGTAGGTCCAGGGGAGGGCCCGGATGGCTACACCTTC.

The chain uses TRBV2 and TRBJ2-3, with TRBD1 as a possible D gene (5 bases). CDR1 and CDR2 (germline): SNHLY, FYNNEI. V was clipped by 7 bases and J by 2 bases, with 7 bases between them. There are 12 residues in the CDR3. The CDR3 loop reads CASTRVTDTQYF. CDR3 sequence (DNA): TGTGCCAGCACCAGGGTCACAGATACGCAGTATTTT.

The chain is built from TRBV5-6 and TRBJ1-2, with D uncertain. V was trimmed by 3 bases and J by 8 bases, leaving 8 bases between them. Looked up from germline, CDR1 is SGHDT and CDR2 is YYEEEE. The CDR3 is 11 amino acids. CDR3 protein: CASSWGGGYTF. DNA for the CDR3: TGTGCCAGCAGCTGGGGAGGCGGCTACACCTTC.

Comments on this clone: A junction end diverges from the germline sequence, so it may reflect a read error. V usage is TRBV5-1 and J usage is TRBJ2-5; no clear D. Germline V CDR1 and CDR2: SGHRS, YFSETQ. CDR3 size: 11 residues. CDR3 protein: CAGSLTETQYF. The CDR3 coding sequence is TGCGCCGGCAGCTTGACTGAGACCCAGTACTTC.

The rearrangement joins TRBV7-2 to TRBJ2-5; the D is unclear. The DNA matches TRBJ2-7 better at its end, which makes the J call doubtful. Germline loops: CDR1 SGHTA, CDR2 FQGNSA. The CDR3 is 12 residues long. DNA for the CDR3: TGTGCCAGCAGCTTATACCCCTACGAGCAGTACTTC. It specifies CASSLYPYEQYF.

The J gene is TRBJ2-1, the V gene TRBV7-2; a weak D match, TRBD2 (6 bases). Trimming shortened V by 5 bases and J by 0 bases, and 17 bases separated the two germline ends. Germline V gene lookup returns CDR1 SGHTA and CDR2 FQGNSA. This CDR3 is built from 17 residues. The CDR3 DNA follows: TGTGCCAGCAGCCATAACGCCGGGGGATACTCCTACAATGAGCAGTTCTTC. Translation: CASSHNAGGYSYNEQFF.

This clone was detected only once. CDR3 protein: CASSFRPGLAGVGNEQFF. The CDR3 coding sequence is TGCGCCAGCAGCTTTAGGCCGGGACTAGCGGGGGTGGGGAATGAGCAGTTCTTC. The chain employs TRBV5-1 and TRBJ2-1; 14 bases line up with TRBD2. CDR1 is SGHRS and CDR2 is YFSETQ in the germline V gene. The CDR3 contains 18 residues. Trimming took 2 bases from V and 7 from J; bases not matched to a gene: 11.

The chain recombines TRBV9 with TRBJ1-6; 9 positions match TRBD1. V trimming: 5 bases; J trimming: 10 bases; junction bases outside the gene matches: 13. Germline CDR1 reads SGDLS; CDR2 reads YYNGEE. CDR3 length: 16 residues. CDR3 in amino acids: CASSVAGGQGPSPLHF. Here the CDR3 DNA reads TGTGCCAGCAGTGTGGCGGGGGGACAGGGACCCTCACCCCTCCACTTT.

This chain links TRBV30 with TRBJ1-2; D is perhaps TRBD1 (5 bases). Trimming stripped 3 bases from V and 3 bases from J, with 8 bases between. The CDR3 runs 12 residues. From germline, CDR1 is GTSNPN and CDR2 SVGIG (reference sequence). CDR3 nucleotide sequence: TGTGCCTGGAGAGCAGGGCACTATGGCTACACCTTC. Amino acids: CAWRAGHYGYTF. Supplemented by reference TRBV30 and TRBJ1-2, the full variable domain reads SQTIHQWPATLVQPVGSPLSLECTVEGTSNPNLYWYRQAAGRGLQLLFYSVGIGQISSEVPQNLSASRPQDRQFILSSKKLLLSDSGFYLCAWRAGHYGYTFGSGTRLTVV.

V and J are TRBV15 and TRBJ1-3; D gene ambiguous. The germline V gene has CDR1 LNHNV and CDR2 YYDKDF (reference sequence). V was cut by 0 bases and J by 0 bases, with 6 bases left in between. This CDR3 has 15 residues. The CDR3 loop is CATSRDILSGNTIYF. CDR3 bases: TGTGCCACCAGCAGAGATATCCTCTCTGGAAACACCATATATTTT. The full variable domain, rest sourced from reference TRBV15 and TRBJ1-3, is DAMVIQNPRYQVTQFGKPVTLSCSQTLNHNVMYWYQQKSSQAPKLLFHYYDKDFNNEADTPDNFQSRRPNTSFCFLDIRSPGLGDTAMYLCATSRDILSGNTIYFGEGSWLTVV.

The chain uses TRBV27 and TRBJ2-1; D perhaps matches TRBD2 (5 bases). Per germline, CDR1 MNHEY and CDR2 SMNVEV (reference sequence). The germline V and J ends were trimmed by 6 bases and 10 bases, with 10 bases remaining between them. The CDR3 runs 11 residues. The CDR3 DNA follows: TGTGCCAGCAGCAAATGGGAGGAGCAGTTCTTC. This sequence encodes CASSKWEEQFF.

The chain couples TRBV5-6 to TRBJ1-4, with TRBD1 identical over 12 bases. There are 17 residues in the CDR3. V was clipped by 0 bases and J by 4 bases; unmatched bases: 4. Germline CDR1 reads SGHDT; CDR2 reads YYEEEE. CDR3 in amino acids: CASSLVGQGAGNEKLFF. CDR3 sequence (DNA): TGTGCCAGCAGCTTGGTGGGACAGGGGGCCGGTAATGAAAAACTGTTTTTT.

The chain employs TRBV29-1 and TRBJ2-7; D is ambiguous. V lost 5 bases and J lost 1, with 18 bases in between. This CDR3 has 15 amino acids. Germline V lookup: CDR1 SQVTM, CDR2 ANQGSEA. CDR3 coding DNA: TGCAGCGTTATCCTACAACTACAAAATTCCTACGAGCAGTACTTC. Its protein is CSVILQLQNSYEQYF.

This chain connects TRBV29-1 to TRBJ1-3; D is unclear. From germline, CDR1 is SQVTM and CDR2 ANQGSEA. V lost 4 bases and J 1 base, leaving 11 bases between the germline ends. This CDR3 is built from 14 residues. CDR3 loop: CSVVLGESGNTIYF. The CDR3 nucleotides read TGCAGCGTTGTTCTTGGGGAGTCTGGAAACACCATATATTTT.

This chain links TRBV7-2 with TRBJ1-1; the D is unclear. CDR1 SGHTA and CDR2 FQGNSA come from the germline V gene. V was pared by 0 bases and J by 0 bases, with 8 bases between. CDR3 size: 15 residues. This CDR3 is CASSLAVQLNTEAFF. The CDR3 coding sequence is TGTGCCAGCAGCTTAGCGGTACAGTTGAACACTGAAGCTTTCTTT.

The CDR3 is CASTSGTGGPYEQYF. As DNA, the CDR3 is TGTGCCAGTACCTCCGGGACAGGGGGTCCCTACGAGCAGTACTTC. V gene TRBV2 combines with J gene TRBJ2-5; TRBD1 agrees at 11 bases. The J call may be in error: the DNA end matches TRBJ2-7 better. CDR3 length: 15 amino acids. Per the germline V gene, CDR1 is SNHLY and CDR2 is FYNNEI.

In this sample, this clone is medium-sized. The V and J genes are TRBV6-6 and TRBJ2-1; TRBD1 is a possible D gene (6 bases). The germline gives CDR1 MNHNY, CDR2 SVGAGI (reference sequence). Trimming cost V 6 bases and J 9 bases, with 12 bases left between them. CDR3 size: 12 residues. The CDR3 region is CASRSGEIEQFF. The CDR3 DNA follows: TGTGCCAGCAGATCAGGGGAAATTGAGCAGTTCTTC.

V usage is TRBV29-1 and J usage is TRBJ1-2, with a tentative D call TRBD1 (5 bases). This CDR3 spans 15 amino acids. V gave up 1 base and J gave up 3 bases, with 15 bases separating them. Germline loops: CDR1 SQVTM, CDR2 ANQGSEA. The CDR3 nucleotides are TGCAGCGTTGAAGGTTGGAGGGGAGGGGACTATGGCTACACCTTC. Its protein is CSVEGWRGGDYGYTF.

The chain has TRBV11-2 and TRBJ2-1; TRBD2 agrees at 10 bases. This CDR3 has 15 amino acids. Looked up from germline, CDR1 is SGHAT and CDR2 is FQNNGV. V was clipped by 5 bases and J by 1 base; unmatched bases: 2. Written as DNA, the CDR3 is TGTGCCAGCAGCGTTAGCGGGGGGTCCTACAATGAGCAGTTCTTC. It is translated as CASSVSGGSYNEQFF. Variable domain in full (rest from reference TRBV11-2 and TRBJ2-1): EAGVAQSPRYKIIEKRQSVAFWCNPISGHATLYWYQQILGQGPKLLIQFQNNGVVDDSQLPKDRFSAERLKGVDSTLKIQPAKLEDSAVYLCASSVSGGSYNEQFFGPGTRLTVL.

The chain combines TRBV5-1 with TRBJ1-4, with 7 bases lining up with TRBD1. CDR1 is SGHRS, CDR2 YFSETQ, per germline. The CDR3 has 18 residues. Losses at the gene ends were 1 base for V and 4 bases for J; bases not matched to a gene: 13. This CDR3 is CASSLTPGGGEFNEKLFF. CDR3 bases: TGCGCCAGCAGCTTGACCCCAGGGGGTGGAGAGTTTAATGAAAAACTGTTTTTT.

The chain recombines TRBV27 with TRBJ1-1; perhaps TRBD1 as D (5 bases). Per the germline V gene, CDR1 is MNHEY and CDR2 is SMNVEV (reference sequence). Trimming removed 0 bases from V and 0 bases from J, with 8 bases in between. The CDR3 loop spans 15 amino acids. The CDR3 DNA is TGTGCCAGCAGTTTATCGGTAGGGGTGAACACTGAAGCTTTCTTT. It is translated as CASSLSVGVNTEAFF.

In its sample, this clone was seen a few times. The chain has TRBV6-1 and TRBJ1-2; D possibly corresponds to TRBD1 (6 bases). The CDR3 covers 14 residues. Germline loops: CDR1 MNHNS, CDR2 SASEGT. The V end lost 2 bases, the J end lost 8 bases, and 15 bases lay between the germline ends. The CDR3 nucleotides are TGTGCCAGCAGTGAACTACACGGGACATGGGGCTACACCTTC. The encoded protein is CASSELHGTWGYTF.

The rearrangement uses TRBV6-5 and TRBJ2-7, with TRBD1 matching over 10 bases. This CDR3 has 15 amino acids. The junction had 7 bases not matched to a gene; V was cut back by 6 bases and J by 2 bases. Germline values: CDR1 MNHEY, CDR2 SVGAGI. CDR3 sequence reads: CASSRQGAKTYEQYF. CDR3 nucleotide sequence: TGTGCCAGCAGCAGACAGGGGGCCAAGACCTACGAGCAGTACTTC.

The chain carries TRBV10-1 and TRBJ1-4; D possibly corresponds to TRBD1 (6 bases). V was clipped by 8 bases and J by 8 bases, with 15 bases between them. CDR3 size: 13 residues. The V gene's germline CDR1 is WNHNN and CDR2 SYGVQD (reference sequence). The CDR3 protein is CASATGSQEKLFF. CDR3 DNA sequence: TGCGCCAGCGCGACAGGTTCTCAAGAAAAACTGTTTTTT.

CDR3 sequence reads: CASSWGTSGDTQYF. For the CDR3, the DNA is TGTGCCAGCAGTTGGGGGACTTCCGGGGATACGCAGTATTTT. The chain joins TRBV6-6 to TRBJ2-3; D might be TRBD2 (6 bases). V was cut by 4 bases and J by 6 bases, with 14 bases left in between. The CDR3 contains 14 residues. Germline V gene lookup returns CDR1 MNHNY and CDR2 SVGAGI (reference sequence).

V is TRBV2 and J is TRBJ2-7; possibly TRBD1 for D (6 bases). Trimming removed 4 bases at V and 3 bases at J, with 10 bases between. Germline V gives CDR1 SNHLY, CDR2 FYNNEI. The CDR3 is 13 amino acids. CDR3: CASSVTGSYEQYF. The CDR3 region has the DNA TGTGCCAGCAGTGTTACAGGGAGCTACGAGCAGTACTTC. Based on the CDR3 plus reference TRBV2 and TRBJ2-7, the full variable domain is EPEVTQTPSHQVTQMGQEVILRCVPISNHLYFYWYRQILGQKVEFLVSFYNNEISEKSEIFDDQFSVERPDGSNFTLKIRSTKLEDSAMYFCASSVTGSYEQYFGPGTRLTVT.

The gene calls are TRBV10-3 and TRBJ2-2; TRBD2 is a possible D gene (6 bases). The CDR3 has 16 amino acids. CDR1 is ENHRY, CDR2 SYGVKD, per germline. The V and J ends lost 10 bases and 5 bases respectively, with 23 bases between them. The DNA for the CDR3 is TGTGCCACCAGACCCCCGGTTGGCGGAGGGACCGGGGAGCTGTTTTTT. It yields the protein CATRPPVGGGTGELFF.

The V call is TRBV9, the J call TRBJ1-2; 7 positions agree with TRBD1. With 5 bases clipped from V and 4 bases from J, the junction kept 5 bases outside the gene matches. Germline loops: CDR1 SGDLS, CDR2 YYNGEE. There are 13 residues in the CDR3. The CDR3 reads CASSRQGPYGYTF. For the CDR3, the DNA is TGTGCCAGCAGTAGACAGGGTCCCTATGGCTACACCTTC.

The chain has TRBV2 and TRBJ2-1, with D possibly being TRBD1 (6 bases). The CDR3 is 14 amino acids. Germline loops: CDR1 SNHLY, CDR2 FYNNEI. V gave up 3 bases and J gave up 4 bases, with 10 bases separating them. CDR3 nucleotides: TGTGCCAGCAGTGAGCAGGGGTCATACAATGAGCAGTTCTTC. Amino acids: CASSEQGSYNEQFF.